One and the same sample provided the 14 T cell receptor beta chains below, sequenced in a study of cytomegalovirus exposure and HLA in healthy donors. PCR used 60 Vbeta primers and 13 Jbeta primers. Method: immunoSEQ multiplex PCR; TCRdb's copy keeps in-frame clones and lacks some. The table includes over 150,000 clones, about 81% detected once. Sequencing was done on a sample of PBMCs. The receptors shown here come from a man aged 25 to 40 in good health and CMV-seropositive.

The V and J genes are TRBV7-8 and TRBJ2-7; 7 nucleotides agree with TRBD1. The J segment lost 4 bases and the V segment lost 5 bases, leaving 5 bases of the junction unmatched. This CDR3 has 13 amino acids. Germline values: CDR1 SGHVS, CDR2 FQNEAQ. CDR3 DNA: TGTGCCAGCAGCGCAACCAGGGGGTACGAGCAGTACTTC. Its protein product is CASSATRGYEQYF.

V is TRBV5-4 and J is TRBJ2-4; 7 positions match TRBD2. Losses at the gene ends were 3 bases for V and 3 bases for J; bases not matched to a gene: 3. Germline CDR1 reads SGHNT; CDR2 reads YYREEE (reference sequence). The CDR3 loop spans 14 amino acids. This chain's CDR3 is CASSWGGLKNIQYF. The CDR3 DNA sequence: TGTGCCAGCAGCTGGGGGGGACTCAAAAACATTCAGTACTTC.

The J gene is TRBJ2-2, the V gene TRBV4-3; 7 bases line up with TRBD2. The trim removed 0 bases at V and 3 bases at J, leaving 10 bases unmatched. Germline CDR1 reads LGHNA; CDR2 reads YSLEER. The length of the CDR3 is 18 residues. The CDR3 DNA follows: TGCGCCAGCAGCCAAGAGTATGGCGGGAGTAGCTACACCGGGGAGCTGTTTTTT. This gives the protein CASSQEYGGSSYTGELFF.

A remark on this clone: Other DNA sequences in the sample encode the same CDR3. The chain couples TRBV5-1 to TRBJ2-5; TRBD2 matches at 7 bases. V gave up 0 bases and J gave up 1 base; unmatched junction bases: 0. In germline, CDR1 is SGHRS, CDR2 YFSETQ. This CDR3 has 14 residues. The CDR3 spells CASSLAGGQETQYF. The DNA of the CDR3 is TGCGCCAGCAGCTTGGCGGGGGGCCAAGAGACCCAGTACTTC.

The chain uses TRBV7-9 and TRBJ1-1; 7 nucleotides align to TRBD1. Trimming took 3 bases from V and 7 from J; bases not matched to a gene: 8. This CDR3 contains 14 residues. Germline CDR1 reads SEHNR; CDR2 reads FQNEAQ (reference sequence). This chain's CDR3 is CASSFQGQKIEAFF. The CDR3 coding sequence is TGTGCCAGCAGCTTTCAGGGACAGAAGATTGAAGCTTTCTTT.

The chain is built from TRBV2 and TRBJ1-6, with D perhaps TRBD1 (5 bases). The CDR3 is 16 residues long. Germline V gene lookup returns CDR1 SNHLY and CDR2 FYNNEI. Trimming pared 2 bases from V and 7 bases from J, leaving 15 bases between. The CDR3 spells CASSERQGLINSPLHF. The DNA for the CDR3 is TGTGCCAGCAGTGAACGGCAGGGCCTGATCAATTCACCCCTCCACTTT.

The chain joins TRBV4-2 to TRBJ2-1, with D possibly matching TRBD2 (7 bases). This CDR3 has 16 amino acids. Germline V lookup: CDR1 LGHNA, CDR2 YNFKEQ. Trimming pared 1 base from V and 5 bases from J, leaving 15 bases between. For the CDR3, the DNA is TGTGCCAGCAGCCAAGGGGGGGGCGGTACCCACAATGAGCAGTTCTTC. It codes for CASSQGGGGTHNEQFF.

This chain links TRBV2 with TRBJ1-5, with D hard to call. The length of the CDR3 is 13 residues. Germline CDR1 reads SNHLY; CDR2 reads FYNNEI. With 4 bases removed from V and 1 base from J, the gap between germline ends came to 5 bases. The CDR3: CASSGQSNQPQHF. The CDR3 nucleotides read TGTGCCAGCAGTGGGCAGAGCAATCAGCCCCAGCATTTT. Filled out from reference TRBV2 and TRBJ1-5, the complete variable domain reads EPEVTQTPSHQVTQMGQEVILRCVPISNHLYFYWYRQILGQKVEFLVSFYNNEISEKSEIFDDQFSVERPDGSNFTLKIRSTKLEDSAMYFCASSGQSNQPQHFGDGTRLSIL.

The rearrangement joins TRBV5-1 to TRBJ2-7; 7 bases align to TRBD1. Germline V gives CDR1 SGHRS, CDR2 YFSETQ. Germline trimming cut 4 bases from V and 1 base from J; bases unmatched to any gene: 5. The length of the CDR3 is 14 residues. CDR3 sequence reads: CASSPTGVSYEQYF. The CDR3 nucleotides are TGCGCCAGCAGCCCAACAGGGGTGTCCTACGAGCAGTACTTC.

J is TRBJ2-6 and V is TRBV15; possibly TRBD1 for D (6 bases). Per germline, CDR1 LNHNV and CDR2 YYDKDF (reference sequence). The V gene lost 5 bases and the J gene lost 0 bases, with 14 bases spanning the gap. The CDR3 is 17 residues long. The DNA for the CDR3 is TGTGCCACCAGCCGGGCCAGGGGCTCCTCTGGGGCCAACGTCCTGACTTTC. Protein product: CATSRARGSSGANVLTF.

This clone was seen more than once but under ten times. The V gene is TRBV11-2, the J gene TRBJ2-5, with 13 positions matching TRBD2. The CDR3 has 16 residues. Trimming removed 5 bases from V and 3 bases from J; junction bases left unmatched: 6. Germline loops: CDR1 SGHAT, CDR2 FQNNGV. The CDR3 bases are TGTGCCAGCAGCGGGGGACTAGCGGGGATAAAAGAGACCCAGTACTTC. It yields the protein CASSGGLAGIKETQYF.

The J gene is TRBJ1-2, the V gene TRBV7-3, with TRBD1 matching over 9 bases. This CDR3 comprises 13 residues. CDR1 is SGHTA, CDR2 FQGTGA, per germline. J lost 8 bases, V lost 5 bases, and 6 bases had no gene match. CDR3: CASSQQGAGGYTF. CDR3 coding DNA: TGTGCCAGCAGCCAACAGGGGGCGGGGGGCTACACCTTC.

This rearrangement joins TRBV15 to TRBJ2-7, with 8 bases aligning to TRBD2. Germline V gene lookup returns CDR1 LNHNV and CDR2 YYDKDF (reference sequence). Trimming cost V 1 base and J 1 base; bases outside gene matches: 6. The CDR3 is made up of 16 amino acids. CDR3 in DNA: TGTGCCACCAGCAGAGGGACCGGGACTAGGTCCTACGAGCAGTACTTC. Translation gives CATSRGTGTRSYEQYF.

The chain links TRBV7-6 to TRBJ2-5; the match to TRBD1 covers 7 bases. From germline, CDR1 is SGHVS and CDR2 FNYEAQ. Germline trimming cut 5 bases from V and 0 bases from J; bases unmatched to any gene: 6. The CDR3 sequence is 15 residues long. CDR3 sequence reads: CASSPRDSHQETQYF. The DNA for the CDR3 is TGTGCCAGCAGCCCACGGGACAGCCACCAAGAGACCCAGTACTTC.